These 25 T cell receptor beta chains originate from one sample sequenced in a study of cytomegalovirus exposure and HLA in healthy donors. A multiplex PCR was run with 60 Vbeta primers and 13 Jbeta primers. Repertoires were generated with immunoSEQ multiplex PCR, while TCRdb's copy carries only in-frame clones and drops some. The top ten clones hold roughly 1.7% of a sample with 70,000 to 95,000 clones, 60% to 85% of them seen once. The sequencing input was PBMCs. Receptors originate from a man in his forties or fifties in good health and CMV-seronegative.

This chain connects TRBV2 to TRBJ1-2; no reliable D call. Germline CDR1 SNHLY, CDR2 FYNNEI. CDR3 length equals 11 residues. The V end was cut by 5 bases, the J end by 5 bases, with 6 bases between. The CDR3: CASSTGYGYTF. CDR3 DNA sequence: TGTGCCAGCAGTACGGGTTATGGCTACACCTTC.

The J gene is TRBJ1-5, the V gene TRBV11-2; the D gene is possibly TRBD1 (5 bases). The germline V gene encodes CDR1 SGHAT and CDR2 FQNNGV. The CDR3 totals 13 residues. V lost 8 bases and J 1 base, leaving 9 bases between the germline ends. The CDR3 here is CASGGGSNQPQHF. CDR3 sequence (DNA): TGTGCCAGCGGGGGGGGGAGCAATCAGCCCCAGCATTTT.

This chain links TRBV4-1 with TRBJ2-3, with TRBD2 identical over 8 bases. The ends lost 4 bases at V and 4 bases at J; junction bases unmatched: 10. From germline, CDR1 is MGHRA and CDR2 YSYEKL. The CDR3 extends over 16 amino acids. The CDR3 bases are TGCGCCAGCAGCCGCTTCGGGGCGGGAGGCCCAGATACGCAGTATTTT. The encoded protein is CASSRFGAGGPDTQYF.

This clone appeared a few times. The chain recombines TRBV2 with TRBJ1-5; D might be TRBD1 (5 bases). CDR1 is SNHLY and CDR2 is FYNNEI in the germline V gene. Trimming pared 2 bases from V and 7 bases from J, leaving 15 bases between. This CDR3 comprises 15 residues. DNA of the CDR3: TGTGCCAGCAGTGAATGGGGAGGGGCCCGGCAGCCCCAGCATTTT. This encodes CASSEWGGARQPQHF. The entire variable domain, with the rest obtained from reference TRBV2 and TRBJ1-5, is as follows: EPEVTQTPSHQVTQMGQEVILRCVPISNHLYFYWYRQILGQKVEFLVSFYNNEISEKSEIFDDQFSVERPDGSNFTLKIRSTKLEDSAMYFCASSEWGGARQPQHFGDGTRLSIL.

The V and J genes are TRBV28 and TRBJ2-7; TRBD2 matches at 7 bases. Germline V CDR1 and CDR2: MDHEN, SYDVKM. V dropped 8 bases and J dropped 5; count of bases not matched to a gene: 15. The CDR3 contains 15 residues. The CDR3 bases are TGTGCCAGCGGGCTCAGCGGGACGGGGCCAAACGAGCAGTACTTC. Translating gives CASGLSGTGPNEQYF.

The V call is TRBV28, the J call TRBJ2-5, with 9 bases that match TRBD2. The V and J ends lost 1 base and 4 bases, in that order; junction bases with no gene match: 7. Germline CDR1 MDHEN, CDR2 SYDVKM. The length of the CDR3 is 16 residues. The CDR3 loop is CASSLLSREGRETQYF. As DNA, the CDR3 is TGTGCCAGCAGTTTATTATCGCGGGAGGGCCGAGAGACCCAGTACTTC.

This clone was counted only a few times. CDR3 loop: CASSFHSASGNTIYF. The CDR3 DNA follows: TGTGCCAGCAGCTTTCACAGTGCCTCTGGAAACACCATATATTTT. The chain employs TRBV5-4 and TRBJ1-3, with D unclear. The CDR3 length is 15 residues. V lost 2 bases and J lost 0, with 9 bases in between. The germline V gene encodes CDR1 SGHNT and CDR2 YYREEE (reference sequence).

The CDR3 loop reads CASPQGSPSWYEQYF. The CDR3 DNA follows: TGTGCCAGTCCTCAGGGGTCTCCAAGTTGGTACGAGCAGTACTTC. The chain combines TRBV5-5 with TRBJ2-7; possible D gene TRBD1, 6 bases. The CDR3 has 15 residues. Trimming left V 8 bases short and J 4 bases short, with 22 bases between. The germline V gene has CDR1 SGHKS and CDR2 YYEKEE (reference sequence).

This chain uses TRBV7-9 with TRBJ1-2; D is undetermined. CDR3 length: 13 amino acids. V lost 2 bases to trimming and J lost 3 bases, with 7 bases between them. Germline lookup yields CDR1 SEHNR and CDR2 FQNEAQ (reference sequence). CDR3 amino acids: CASSLLRDYGYTF. For the CDR3, the DNA is TGTGCCAGCAGCTTACTTCGGGACTATGGCTACACCTTC.

The gene calls are TRBV12-5 and TRBJ2-5, with 8 bases fitting TRBD2. Germline lookup yields CDR1 LGHNT and CDR2 FRNRAP. CDR3 size: 16 residues. V was pared by 1 base and J by 5 bases, with 9 bases of the junction left unmatched. This CDR3 is CASGLGLATDGETQYF. The CDR3 bases are TGTGCTAGTGGTTTGGGACTAGCGACCGATGGGGAGACCCAGTACTTC.

This clone was detected only a few times. The chain links TRBV12-2 to TRBJ2-2; the D call TRBD2 from the table was never checked on the DNA. TRBV12-2 is a pseudogene. This CDR3 spans 17 amino acids. The CDR3, as DNA: TGTGCAAGTCGCGCCCCCACTAGGAGCACAACTACCGGGGAGCTGTTTTTT. Its protein is CASRAPTRSTTTGELFF.

The gene calls are TRBV10-3 and TRBJ1-1; D remains ambiguous. The CDR3 length is 15 residues. Per germline, CDR1 ENHRY and CDR2 SYGVKD. V was pared by 2 bases and J by 4 bases, with 14 bases between. CDR3 protein: CAISEAGRMGTEAFF. The DNA for the CDR3 is TGTGCCATCAGTGAGGCTGGCAGGATGGGCACTGAAGCTTTCTTT.

This clone was found a few times. The chain has TRBV10-3 and TRBJ1-1; 8 positions match TRBD1. Germline V gives CDR1 ENHRY, CDR2 SYGVKD. The CDR3 runs 16 residues. Trimming took 5 bases from V and 0 from J; bases not matched to a gene: 8. The CDR3 here is CAISPGTGLLNTEAFF. The DNA for the CDR3 is TGTGCCATCAGTCCCGGGACAGGCCTACTGAACACTGAAGCTTTCTTT.

V and J are TRBV11-2 and TRBJ1-3; D not certain. This CDR3 has 13 amino acids. V gave up 5 bases and J gave up 4 bases, with 9 bases separating them. Germline CDR1 is SGHAT and CDR2 is FQNNGV. Here the CDR3 DNA reads TGTGCCAGCAGCCCAAAGAGGGGAAACACCATATATTTT. This sequence encodes CASSPKRGNTIYF.

The chain links TRBV5-1 to TRBJ1-4; D is perhaps TRBD1 (6 bases). Between the trimmed V and J ends, which lost 1 base and 5 bases, there was a span of 9 bases. Per the germline V gene, CDR1 is SGHRS and CDR2 is YFSETQ. This CDR3 is built from 14 residues. The CDR3 DNA sequence: TGCGCCAGCAGCTTGACAGGGCGGAATGAAAAACTGTTTTTT. Its translation is CASSLTGRNEKLFF.

The chain is built from TRBV6-1 and TRBJ2-3; D uncertain. Per germline, CDR1 MNHNS and CDR2 SASEGT. This CDR3 is built from 13 residues. The V and J ends lost 0 bases and 3 bases respectively, with 4 bases between them. The CDR3 coding sequence is TGTGCCAGCAGTGAAGCCGGGACAGATACGCAGTATTTT. This encodes CASSEAGTDTQYF.

The gene calls are TRBV1 and TRBJ2-5; TRBD2 is taken as the D call from the table, unchecked against the DNA. TRBV1 corresponds to a pseudogene. The CDR3 runs to 18 residues. CDR3 sequence reads: CTSSQDRTEAGDQETQYF. The CDR3 DNA reads TGCACCAGCAGCCAAGATAGAACAGAGGCGGGGGACCAAGAGACCCAGTACTTC.

The gene calls are TRBV5-4 and TRBJ2-3, with TRBD2 as a possible D gene (5 bases). CDR1 is SGHNT and CDR2 is YYREEE in the germline V gene (reference sequence). This CDR3 region has 16 residues. With 4 bases removed from V and 2 bases from J, the gap between germline ends came to 17 bases. The CDR3 sequence: CASSPVLDSYTDTQYF. Written as DNA, the CDR3 is TGTGCCAGCAGCCCGGTTCTGGACTCATACACAGATACGCAGTATTTT.

The chain couples TRBV28 to TRBJ2-5; no reliable D call. The germline CDR1 and CDR2 sequences are MDHEN and SYDVKM. Trimming took off 5 bases at V and 7 bases at J, with 8 bases between the two ends. The CDR3 sequence is 11 residues long. The CDR3 loop is CASSPAWTQYF. The DNA of the CDR3 is TGTGCCAGCAGTCCCGCGTGGACCCAGTACTTC.

The V gene is TRBV5-1, the J gene TRBJ2-2; 8 bases are a match to TRBD1. The CDR3 is made up of 15 amino acids. CDR1 and CDR2 from the germline V gene are SGHRS and YFSETQ. J was trimmed by 4 bases and V by 1 base; bases with no gene match: 3. CDR3: CASSLRQGTTGELFF. DNA for the CDR3: TGCGCCAGCAGCTTGAGACAGGGGACCACCGGGGAGCTGTTTTTT.

This clone has just a few counts. The chain carries TRBV13 and TRBJ2-5, with D unclear. The length of the CDR3 is 14 residues. The ends were cut back, 2 bases at V and 2 bases at J, with 9 bases in the middle. CDR1 and CDR2 (germline): PRHDT, FYEKMQ (reference sequence). CDR3 region: CASSLLAGQETQYF. The CDR3 DNA is TGTGCCAGCAGCTTACTGGCAGGACAAGAGACCCAGTACTTC.

The gene calls are TRBV27 and TRBJ1-2; 7 nucleotides agree with TRBD1. J was trimmed by 4 bases and V by 1 base; bases with no gene match: 6. The germline CDR1 and CDR2 sequences are MNHEY and SMNVEV (reference sequence). The CDR3 has 15 amino acids. CDR3 sequence: CASSLLGQSSYGYTF. The DNA of the CDR3 is TGTGCCAGCAGTTTATTGGGACAGAGCTCCTATGGCTACACCTTC.

CDR3 residues: CSVGETGKYGYTF. The CDR3, as DNA: TGCAGCGTTGGTGAAACAGGGAAATATGGCTACACCTTC. The rearrangement links TRBV29-1 to TRBJ1-2; weak D call: TRBD1 (6 bases). Germline assignment: CDR1 SQVTM and CDR2 ANQGSEA. The germline V and J ends were trimmed by 4 bases and 5 bases, with 14 bases remaining between them. This CDR3 contains 13 residues. Full variable domain (rest looked up from reference TRBV29-1 and TRBJ1-2): SAVISQKPSRDICQRGTSLTIQCQVDSQVTMMFWYRQQPGQSLTLIATANQGSEATYESGFVIDKFPISRPNLTFSTLTVSNMSPEDSSIYLCSVGETGKYGYTFGSGTRLTVV.

This chain links TRBV6-5 with TRBJ2-7; TRBD1 matches 7 bases. Germline CDR1 is MNHEY and CDR2 is SVGAGI. J lost 4 bases, V lost 7 bases, and 7 bases had no gene match. CDR3 length equals 13 residues. Here the CDR3 reads CASNDRVIYEQYF. The CDR3 DNA is TGTGCCAGCAATGACAGGGTGATTTACGAGCAGTACTTC.

In regard to this clone: One end of the junction varies from germline; a read error may be responsible. The same CDR3 is also encoded by other DNA sequences in this sample. The V and J genes are TRBV7-3 and TRBJ2-5; 7 nucleotides align to TRBD2. The CDR3 length is 13 residues. Germline lookup yields CDR1 SGHTA and CDR2 FQGTGA. The chain's CDR3 is CASSRGSGETQYF. CDR3 DNA: TGTGCCAGCAGCCGGGGGAGCGGGGAGACTCAGTACTTC.